The 19 T cell receptor beta chains below were found in one sample sequenced in a study of blood T cell repertoires in COVID-19 (dated by TCRdb to 2018 to 2021). Library construction relied on the immunoSEQ multiplex PCR assay. In its TCRdb copy, this immuneACCESS table keeps in-frame sequences only and misses some clones. Where compared with another copy, unresolved V genes explain less than half of these, and the others have no known cause. For this sample the table gives about 210,000 clones, of which 84% were detected only once. The leading ten clones occupy 7.8% of the sample. The material sequenced was peripheral blood. All receptors come from an elderly woman with COVID-19, enrolled during active disease.

The gene calls are TRBV5-4 and TRBJ2-7; the D gene is possibly TRBD2 (6 bases). V was pared by 5 bases and J by 0 bases, with 12 bases between. Germline CDR1 reads SGHNT; CDR2 reads YYREEE (reference sequence). CDR3 length: 14 residues. This CDR3 reads CASRAQEGSYEQYF. The CDR3 nucleotides read TGTGCCAGCAGGGCACAGGAGGGCTCCTACGAGCAGTACTTC.

J is TRBJ1-1 and V is TRBV2; tentatively, D is TRBD1 (5 bases). Between the trimmed V and J ends, which lost 5 bases and 7 bases, there was a span of 14 bases. Per the germline V gene, CDR1 is SNHLY and CDR2 is FYNNEI. The CDR3 is 13 amino acids. For the CDR3, the DNA is TGTGCCAGCAGTTCAGGGATGGAGAATGAAGCTTTCTTT. It yields the protein CASSSGMENEAFF.

The chain's CDR3 is CASSSPRQGSYEQYF. Written as DNA, the CDR3 is TGTGCCAGCAGTTCCCCCAGACAGGGTTCCTACGAGCAGTACTTC. The V and J genes are TRBV6-5 and TRBJ2-7; 7 bases map to TRBD1. The CDR3 runs 15 residues. Germline V gene data show CDR1 as MNHEY and CDR2 as SVGAGI. V was pared by 4 bases and J by 1 base, with 7 bases of the junction left unmatched.

This clone was observed a handful of times. The chain employs TRBV10-3 and TRBJ2-1, with D perhaps TRBD1 (6 bases). V was clipped by 2 bases and J by 7 bases, with 15 bases between them. From germline, CDR1 is ENHRY and CDR2 SYGVKD. The CDR3 covers 15 residues. CDR3 sequence (DNA): TGTGCCATCAGTGAGGTGGTGGGGGCCCCGAATGAGCAGTTCTTC. This sequence encodes CAISEVVGAPNEQFF.

This clone was found a few times. The chain combines TRBV5-5 with TRBJ2-1; D gene ambiguous. The length of the CDR3 is 13 residues. Trimming left V 0 bases short and J 4 bases short, with 5 bases between. CDR1 is SGHKS, CDR2 YYEKEE, per germline (reference sequence). CDR3 coding DNA: TGTGCCAGCAGCTTGGGCGGATACAATGAGCAGTTCTTC. Protein product: CASSLGGYNEQFF.

V is TRBV9 and J is TRBJ2-1; 8 positions match TRBD2. The CDR3 has 22 amino acids. CDR1 and CDR2 from the germline V gene are SGDLS and YYNGEE. J gave up 6 bases and V 0 bases, and 26 bases lay outside the gene matches. DNA of the CDR3: TGTGCCAGCAGCGTAGCTTCGGGTGTTGGGGTGTCTCGGACTAGCTTGCCCAATGAGCAGTTCTTC. This translates into CASSVASGVGVSRTSLPNEQFF.

This chain connects TRBV12-5 to TRBJ2-5, with D perhaps TRBD1 (6 bases). With 1 base removed from V and 4 bases from J, the gap between germline ends came to 19 bases. This CDR3 region has 17 residues. CDR1 LGHNT and CDR2 FRNRAP come from the germline V gene. CDR3 nucleotides: TGTGCTAGTGGTTTGGCACTACAGGGTGGGGGTCGAGAGACCCAGTACTTC. This encodes CASGLALQGGGRETQYF. The whole variable domain, filled in from reference TRBV12-5 and TRBJ2-5, reads DARVTQTPRHKVTEMGQEVTMRCQPILGHNTVFWYRQTMMQGLELLAYFRNRAPLDDSGMPKDRFSAEMPDATLATLKIQPSEPRDSAVYFCASGLALQGGGRETQYFGPGTRLLVL.

The chain couples TRBV3-1 (or the pseudogene TRBV3-2) to TRBJ2-3; 8 positions match TRBD2. CDR1 and CDR2 (germline): LGHDT, YNNKEL (reference sequence). With 1 base clipped from V and 4 bases from J, the junction kept 7 bases outside the gene matches. The CDR3 has 16 residues. CDR3 in DNA: TGTGCCAGCAGCCAAGTGCCGGGGGGGGTGGCAGATACGCAGTATTTT. Protein sequence: CASSQVPGGVADTQYF.

The rearrangement links TRBV20-1 to TRBJ1-5; D is ambiguous. Germline CDR1 and CDR2: DFQATT and SNEGSKA (reference sequence). The CDR3 extends over 11 amino acids. V was trimmed by 6 bases and J by 11 bases, leaving 14 bases between them. The CDR3 region is CSAHSSAAQHF. DNA for the CDR3: TGCAGTGCGCACTCCTCAGCGGCCCAGCATTTT.

This sequence joins TRBV28 and TRBJ2-1; 10 bases line up with TRBD1. The V and J ends lost 6 bases and 7 bases, in that order; junction bases with no gene match: 9. This CDR3 has 15 amino acids. In germline, CDR1 is MDHEN, CDR2 SYDVKM. CDR3 in amino acids: CASRRQGAGVNEQFF. CDR3 in DNA: TGTGCCAGCAGGAGACAGGGGGCCGGGGTTAATGAGCAGTTCTTC.

This sequence joins TRBV7-2 and TRBJ1-2; 7 bases align to TRBD1. The CDR3 is made up of 18 amino acids. Germline values: CDR1 SGHTA, CDR2 FQGNSA. Germline trimming cut 4 bases from V and 0 bases from J; bases unmatched to any gene: 14. The DNA of the CDR3 is TGTGCCAGCAGCTCCCAAACGGGCAGGGGGATATCTAACTATGGCTACACCTTC. It encodes CASSSQTGRGISNYGYTF.

V and J are TRBV9 and TRBJ2-3, with a weak D call TRBD2 (5 bases). Germline values: CDR1 SGDLS, CDR2 YYNGEE. Trimming removed 3 bases at V and 5 bases at J, with 10 bases between. The CDR3 is 13 amino acids. The CDR3 DNA is TGTGCCAGCAGCGACGGACTGCTAGATACGCAGTATTTT. Translation: CASSDGLLDTQYF.

This chain joins TRBV6-2 or TRBV6-3 and TRBJ1-1; possible D gene TRBD1, 5 bases. This CDR3 is built from 14 residues. V was cut by 7 bases and J by 5 bases, with 17 bases left in between. Germline V lookup: CDR1 MNHEY, CDR2 SVGEGT. CDR3 sequence (DNA): TGTGCCAGCATCCCGGGGGGGAGTAAGACTGAAGCTTTCTTT. Translating gives CASIPGGSKTEAFF.

The sample holds a few counts of this clone. The CDR3 protein is CASSLRGREDTGELFF. The CDR3 DNA is TGTGCCAGCAGTCTTCGGGGGCGGGAGGACACCGGGGAGCTGTTTTTT. V usage is TRBV2 and J usage is TRBJ2-2, with TRBD2 identical over 8 bases. Germline CDR1 is SNHLY and CDR2 is FYNNEI. J gave up 3 bases and V 5 bases, and 8 bases lay outside the gene matches. CDR3 size: 16 residues.

The V gene is TRBV5-4, the J gene TRBJ2-7, with 9 bases fitting TRBD2. Germline trimming cut 0 bases from V and 2 bases from J; bases unmatched to any gene: 9. The germline CDR1 and CDR2 sequences are SGHNT and YYREEE (reference sequence). CDR3 length: 17 amino acids. CDR3 sequence reads: CASSLGAAGGPPYEQYF. CDR3 DNA: TGTGCCAGCAGCTTGGGCGCAGCGGGAGGCCCACCCTACGAGCAGTACTTC.

The chain has TRBV6-6 and TRBJ2-1; D might be TRBD2 (6 bases). The ends were cut back, 0 bases at V and 4 bases at J, with 7 bases in the middle. The germline gives CDR1 MNHNY, CDR2 SVGAGI (reference sequence). The CDR3 sequence is 14 residues long. In DNA, the CDR3 is TGTGCCAGCAGTTACTCGGAGGGTTACAATGAGCAGTTCTTC. Residues: CASSYSEGYNEQFF.

In the case of this clone: One end of the junction is discordant with germline, which a read error may explain. In DNA form, the CDR3 reads TGTGCCAGCAGTTACTCCGATAATTCACCCCTCCACTTT. Residues: CASSYSDNSPLHF. The V call is TRBV6-5, the J call TRBJ1-6; D call uncertain. CDR1 and CDR2 (germline): MNHEY, SVGAGI. The CDR3 has 13 amino acids.

The V and J genes are TRBV28 and TRBJ1-6; D is perhaps TRBD1 (5 bases). Looked up from germline, CDR1 is MDHEN and CDR2 is SYDVKM. V lost 6 bases and J lost 11, with 20 bases in between. This CDR3 comprises 15 residues. CDR3 protein: CASRPGADRTPPLHF. The CDR3 DNA reads as TGTGCCAGCAGACCAGGTGCGGACCGGACACCACCCCTCCACTTT. The entire variable domain, with the rest obtained from reference TRBV28 and TRBJ1-6, is as follows: DVKVTQSSRYLVKRTGEKVFLECVQDMDHENMFWYRQDPGLGLRLIYFSYDVKMKEKGDIPEGYSVSREKKERFSLILESASTNQTSMYLCASRPGADRTPPLHFGNGTRLTVT.

J is TRBJ1-1 and V is TRBV4-1; D is perhaps TRBD1 (6 bases). Trimming took off 3 bases at V and 4 bases at J, with 12 bases between the two ends. Germline-derived CDR1 and CDR2 are MGHRA and YSYEKL. CDR3 size: 14 residues. The chain's CDR3 is CASSHADRPTEAFF. The CDR3 region has the DNA TGCGCCAGCAGCCATGCCGACAGGCCCACTGAAGCTTTCTTT.